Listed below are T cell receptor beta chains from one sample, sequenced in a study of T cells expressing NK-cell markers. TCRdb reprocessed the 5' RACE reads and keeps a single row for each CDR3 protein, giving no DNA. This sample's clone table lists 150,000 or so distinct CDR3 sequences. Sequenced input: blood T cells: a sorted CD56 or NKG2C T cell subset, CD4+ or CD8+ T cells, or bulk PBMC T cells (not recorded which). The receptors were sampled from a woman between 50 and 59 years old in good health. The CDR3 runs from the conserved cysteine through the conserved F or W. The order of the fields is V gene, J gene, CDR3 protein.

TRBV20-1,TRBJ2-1,CSARDVPSSSYNEQFF
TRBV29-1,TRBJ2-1,CSVLVGGEQFF
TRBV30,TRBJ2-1,CAWSIPIDSSYNEQFF
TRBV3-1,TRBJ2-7,CASSPGVAVYEQYF
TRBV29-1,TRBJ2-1,CSVEGGTDNEQFF
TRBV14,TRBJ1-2,CASSQAGSNYGYTF
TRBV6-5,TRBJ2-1,CATHGTNSNEQFF
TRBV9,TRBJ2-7,CASSQTGGFYEQYF
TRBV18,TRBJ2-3,CASSRNPSTDTQYF
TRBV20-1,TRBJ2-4,CSARDQTKNIQYF
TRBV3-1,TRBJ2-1,CASSQESGNEQFF
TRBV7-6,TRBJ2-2,CASSLISGTEENTGELFF
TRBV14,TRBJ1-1,CASSQEGIRQAEAFF
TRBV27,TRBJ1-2,CASSKGQSFNYGYTF
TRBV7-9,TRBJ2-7,CASSFPEQSLSEQYF
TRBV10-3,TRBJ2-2,CAISEPRRVPTGELFF
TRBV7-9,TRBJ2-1,CASSSSRREGNNEQFF
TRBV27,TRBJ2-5,CASSFTGTQETQYF
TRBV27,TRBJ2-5,CASSFMGMLETQYF
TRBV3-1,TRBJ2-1,CASSHPKVGASGRKGNEQFF
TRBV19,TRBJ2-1,CASSSSGGFNEQFF
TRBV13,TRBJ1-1,CASSLDQGGDTEAFF
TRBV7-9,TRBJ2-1,CASSLAVAGFNNEQFF
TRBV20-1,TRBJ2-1,CSARDGGGLAFF
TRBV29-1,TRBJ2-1,CSAGLAESYNEQFF
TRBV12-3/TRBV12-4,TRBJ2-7,CASSVDRDYEQYF
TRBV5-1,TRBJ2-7,CASSTLAGGSYEQYF
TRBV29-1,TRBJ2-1,CSVEGQGQYNEQFF
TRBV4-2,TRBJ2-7,CASSQDILSYEQYF
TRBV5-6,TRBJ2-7,CASSTRDSVEEQYF
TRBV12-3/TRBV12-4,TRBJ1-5,CASSFLGTGSNQPQHF
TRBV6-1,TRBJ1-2,CASSEDNFFDFYGYTF
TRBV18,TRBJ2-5,CASSSVETQYF
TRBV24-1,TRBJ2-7,CATSAGTVDYEQYF
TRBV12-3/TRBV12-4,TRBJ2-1,CASRSKSVLYNEQFF
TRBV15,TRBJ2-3,CATSPRGNTDTQYF
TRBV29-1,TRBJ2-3,CSEAIGASTDTQYF
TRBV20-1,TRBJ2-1,CSASLLAGAEQFF